This T cell receptor (beta chain) originates from a study of blood T cell repertoires in COVID-19. Study context: COVID-19 samples collected from the United States, Italy and Spain covered acute and convalescent phases.

Generated by immunoSEQ multiplex PCR, the TCRdb table keeps only in-frame clones and is missing some. Of hundreds of thousands of clones detected, 80% to 90% appear once; the ten largest clones hold just over 7%. The CDR3 runs 14 residues. CDR1 and CDR2 (germline): SGHRS, YFSETQ. V lost 1 base and J 5 bases, leaving 12 bases between the germline ends. A Seattle source enrolled patients during active infection and followed them longitudinally. What was sequenced was peripheral blood. The clonotype originates from an older woman with COVID-19, enrolled during active disease. This chain connects TRBV5-1 to TRBJ2-5, with D maybe TRBD2 (7 bases). This CDR3 is CASSLTGRGETQYF. The CDR3 DNA reads as TGCGCCAGCAGCTTGACAGGGAGGGGTGAGACCCAGTACTTC.